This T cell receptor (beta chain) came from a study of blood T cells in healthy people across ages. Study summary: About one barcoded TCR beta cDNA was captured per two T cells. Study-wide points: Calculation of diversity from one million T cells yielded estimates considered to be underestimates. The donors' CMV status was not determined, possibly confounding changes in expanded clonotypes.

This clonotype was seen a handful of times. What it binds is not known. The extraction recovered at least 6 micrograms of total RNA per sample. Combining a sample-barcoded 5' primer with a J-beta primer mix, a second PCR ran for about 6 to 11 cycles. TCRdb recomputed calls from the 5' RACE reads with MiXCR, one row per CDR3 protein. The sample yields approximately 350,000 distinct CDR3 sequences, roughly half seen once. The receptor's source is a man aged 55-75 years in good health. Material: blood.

CDR3 residues: CASSVDSLYEQYF. Here the CDR3 DNA reads TGTGCCAGCAGCGTGGACAGTCTCTACGAGCAGTACTTC. V gene TRBV11-2 combines with J gene TRBJ2-7; D perhaps matches TRBD1 (6 bases). The V gene's germline CDR1 is SGHAT and CDR2 FQNNGV. This CDR3 spans 13 amino acids. V was shortened by 5 bases and J by 3 bases, with 11 bases between the two germline ends.